This T cell receptor (beta chain) was profiled in a study of tumor and adjacent non-tumor tissue in lung cancer. TCRbeta libraries were built with three rounds of nested PCR, modified from ARM-PCR. TCRdb called the multiplex PCR reads again in MiXCR, with one record for every CDR3 protein. The sample has roughly 82,000 distinct CDR3 sequences, approximately 73% seen once. This sample's RNA came from whole unsorted tissue. The normal lung tissue was taken more than 3 cm from the tumor edge. The CDR3 loop spans 13 amino acids. In germline, CDR1 is SEHNR, CDR2 FQNEAQ (reference sequence). As concerns this clonotype: At one boundary the junction diverges from the germline segment, which might be a read error.

Input material: distant non-tumor lung tissue. V gene TRBV7-9 combines with J gene TRBJ2-5; D not resolved. The clonotype comes from a woman in her fifties or sixties with non-small cell lung cancer. In nucleotides, the CDR3 is TGTGCCAGGAGCTTCATGGCACAAGAGACCCGGTACTTC. Its translation is CARSFMAQETRYF.